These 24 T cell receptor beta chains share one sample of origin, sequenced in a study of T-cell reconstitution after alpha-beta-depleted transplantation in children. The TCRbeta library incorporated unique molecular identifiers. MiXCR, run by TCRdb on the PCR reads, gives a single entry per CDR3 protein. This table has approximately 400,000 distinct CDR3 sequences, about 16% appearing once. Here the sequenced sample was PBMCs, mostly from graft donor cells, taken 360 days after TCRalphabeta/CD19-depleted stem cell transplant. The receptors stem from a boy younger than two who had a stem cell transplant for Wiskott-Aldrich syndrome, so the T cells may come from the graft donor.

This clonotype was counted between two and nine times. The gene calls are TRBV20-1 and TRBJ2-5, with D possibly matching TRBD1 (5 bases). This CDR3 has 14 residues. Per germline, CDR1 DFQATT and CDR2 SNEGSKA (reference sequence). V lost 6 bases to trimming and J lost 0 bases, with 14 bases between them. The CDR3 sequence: CSARPTAYQETQYF. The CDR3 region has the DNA TGCAGTGCCAGACCGACAGCCTACCAAGAGACCCAGTACTTC.

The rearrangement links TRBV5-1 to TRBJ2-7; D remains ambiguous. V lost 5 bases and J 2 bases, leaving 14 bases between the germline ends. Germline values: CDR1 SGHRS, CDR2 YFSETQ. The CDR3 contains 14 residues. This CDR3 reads CASSQLGNAYEQYF. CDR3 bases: TGCGCCAGCAGTCAATTAGGGAATGCCTACGAGCAGTACTTC. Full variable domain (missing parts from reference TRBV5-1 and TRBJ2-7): KAGVTQTPRYLIKTRGQQVTLSCSPISGHRSVSWYQQTPGQGLQFLFEYFSETQRNKGNFPGRFSGRQFSNSRSEMNVSTLELGDSALYLCASSQLGNAYEQYFGPGTRLTVT.

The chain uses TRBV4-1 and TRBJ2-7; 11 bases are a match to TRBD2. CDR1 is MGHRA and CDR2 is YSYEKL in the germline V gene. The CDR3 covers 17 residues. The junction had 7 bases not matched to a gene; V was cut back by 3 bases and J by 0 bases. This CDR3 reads CASSHRLAGGSSYEQYF. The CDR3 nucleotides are TGCGCCAGCAGCCACCGCCTAGCGGGGGGTTCCTCCTACGAGCAGTACTTC.

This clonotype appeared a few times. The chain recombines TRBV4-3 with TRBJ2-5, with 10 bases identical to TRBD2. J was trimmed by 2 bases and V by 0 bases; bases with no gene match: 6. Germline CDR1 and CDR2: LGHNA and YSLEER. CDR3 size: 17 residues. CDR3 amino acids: CASSQEALAGEQETQYF. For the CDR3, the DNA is TGCGCCAGCAGCCAAGAAGCGCTAGCGGGGGAACAAGAGACCCAGTACTTC.

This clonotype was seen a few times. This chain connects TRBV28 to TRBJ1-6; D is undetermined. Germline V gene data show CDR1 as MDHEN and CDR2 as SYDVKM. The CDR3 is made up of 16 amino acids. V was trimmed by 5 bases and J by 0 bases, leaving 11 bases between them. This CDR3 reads CASSPPMSSYNSPLHF. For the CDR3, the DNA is TGTGCCAGCAGTCCGCCCATGAGCTCCTATAATTCACCCCTCCACTTT. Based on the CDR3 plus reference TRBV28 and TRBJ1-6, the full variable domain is DVKVTQSSRYLVKRTGEKVFLECVQDMDHENMFWYRQDPGLGLRLIYFSYDVKMKEKGDIPEGYSVSREKKERFSLILESASTNQTSMYLCASSPPMSSYNSPLHFGNGTRLTVT.

The CDR3 here is CASSLAPYNSPLHF. The DNA for the CDR3 is TGTGCCAGCAGCTTAGCGCCCTATAATTCACCCCTCCACTTT. The chain joins TRBV7-8 to TRBJ1-6; no reliable D call. Trimming shortened V by 0 bases and J by 2 bases, and 2 bases separated the two germline ends. CDR1 and CDR2 from the germline V gene are SGHVS and FQNEAQ. CDR3 size: 14 residues. Full variable domain (outside the CDR3, taken from reference TRBV7-8 and TRBJ1-6): GAGVSQSPRYKVAKRGQDVALRCDPISGHVSLFWYQQALGQGPEFLTYFQNEAQLDKSGLPSDRFFAERPEGSVSTLKIQRTQQEDSAVYLCASSLAPYNSPLHFGNGTRLTVT.

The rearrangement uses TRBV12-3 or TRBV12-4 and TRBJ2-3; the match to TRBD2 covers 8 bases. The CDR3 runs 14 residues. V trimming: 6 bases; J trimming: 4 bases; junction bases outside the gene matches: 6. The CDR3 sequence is CASSRRGGADTQYF. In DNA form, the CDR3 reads TGTGCCAGCAGCCGTCGGGGGGGGGCAGATACGCAGTATTTT.

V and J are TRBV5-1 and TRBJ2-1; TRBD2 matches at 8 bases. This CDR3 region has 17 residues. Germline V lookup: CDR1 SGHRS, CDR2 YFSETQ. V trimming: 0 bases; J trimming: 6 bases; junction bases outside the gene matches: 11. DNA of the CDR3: TGCGCCAGCAGCTTGGACGGGGGGGCCCACCCTAGCAATGAGCAGTTCTTC. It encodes CASSLDGGAHPSNEQFF. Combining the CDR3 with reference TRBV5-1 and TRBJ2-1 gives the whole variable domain KAGVTQTPRYLIKTRGQQVTLSCSPISGHRSVSWYQQTPGQGLQFLFEYFSETQRNKGNFPGRFSGRQFSNSRSEMNVSTLELGDSALYLCASSLDGGAHPSNEQFFGPGTRLTVL.

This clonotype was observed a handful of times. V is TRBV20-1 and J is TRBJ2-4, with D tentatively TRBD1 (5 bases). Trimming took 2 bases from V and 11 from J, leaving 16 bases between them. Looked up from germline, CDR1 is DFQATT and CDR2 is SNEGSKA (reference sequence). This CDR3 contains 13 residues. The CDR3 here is CSARNPRQYVQYF. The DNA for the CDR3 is TGCAGTGCTAGAAACCCCCGACAGTATGTTCAGTACTTC.

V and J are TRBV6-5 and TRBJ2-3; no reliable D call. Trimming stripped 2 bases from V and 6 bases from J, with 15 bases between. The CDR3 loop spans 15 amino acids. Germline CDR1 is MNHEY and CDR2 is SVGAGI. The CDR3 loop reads CASSYTGPGPDTQYF. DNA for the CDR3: TGTGCCAGCAGTTACACGGGCCCAGGCCCGGATACGCAGTATTTT.

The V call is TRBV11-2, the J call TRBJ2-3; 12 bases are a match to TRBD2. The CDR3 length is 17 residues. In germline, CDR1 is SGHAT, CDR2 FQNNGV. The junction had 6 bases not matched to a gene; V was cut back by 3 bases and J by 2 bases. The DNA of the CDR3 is TGTGCCAGCAGCTTTCTAGCGGGGGGGCCCAACACAGATACGCAGTATTTT. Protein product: CASSFLAGGPNTDTQYF.

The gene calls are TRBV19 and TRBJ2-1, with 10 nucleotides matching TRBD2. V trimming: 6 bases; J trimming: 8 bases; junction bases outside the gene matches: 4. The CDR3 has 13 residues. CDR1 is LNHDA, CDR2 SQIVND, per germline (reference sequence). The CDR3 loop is CASSLAGEYEQFF. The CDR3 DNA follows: TGTGCCAGTAGCCTAGCGGGAGAATATGAGCAGTTCTTC.

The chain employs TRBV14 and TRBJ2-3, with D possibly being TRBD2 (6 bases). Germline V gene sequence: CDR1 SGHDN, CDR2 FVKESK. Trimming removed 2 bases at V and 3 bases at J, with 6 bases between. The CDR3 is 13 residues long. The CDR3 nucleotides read TGTGCCAGCAGCCAACTAGCGACAGATACGCAGTATTTT. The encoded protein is CASSQLATDTQYF.

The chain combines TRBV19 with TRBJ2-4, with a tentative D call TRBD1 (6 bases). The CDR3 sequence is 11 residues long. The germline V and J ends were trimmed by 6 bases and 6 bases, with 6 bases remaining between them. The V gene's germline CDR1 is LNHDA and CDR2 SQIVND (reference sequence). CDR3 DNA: TGTGCCAGTAGAGGGGGAAACATTCAGTACTTC. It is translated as CASRGGNIQYF.

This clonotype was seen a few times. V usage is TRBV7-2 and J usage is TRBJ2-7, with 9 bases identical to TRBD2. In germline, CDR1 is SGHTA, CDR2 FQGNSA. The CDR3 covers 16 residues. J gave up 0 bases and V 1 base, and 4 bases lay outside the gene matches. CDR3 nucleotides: TGTGCCAGCAGCTTAGAACTAGCGGGCGCCTCCTACGAGCAGTACTTC. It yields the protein CASSLELAGASYEQYF.

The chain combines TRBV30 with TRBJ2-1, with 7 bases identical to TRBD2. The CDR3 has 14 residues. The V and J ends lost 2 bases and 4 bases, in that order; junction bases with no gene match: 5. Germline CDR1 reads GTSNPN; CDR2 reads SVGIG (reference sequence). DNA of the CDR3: TGTGCCTGGAGTCGCGGGAGAGGGTACAATGAGCAGTTCTTC. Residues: CAWSRGRGYNEQFF.

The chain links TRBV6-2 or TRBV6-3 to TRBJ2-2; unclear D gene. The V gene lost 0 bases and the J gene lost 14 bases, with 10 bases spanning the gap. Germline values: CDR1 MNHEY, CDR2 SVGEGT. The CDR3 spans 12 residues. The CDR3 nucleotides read TGTGCCAGCAGTTACTCGCTCCGAGGCCTGTTTTTT. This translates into CASSYSLRGLFF.

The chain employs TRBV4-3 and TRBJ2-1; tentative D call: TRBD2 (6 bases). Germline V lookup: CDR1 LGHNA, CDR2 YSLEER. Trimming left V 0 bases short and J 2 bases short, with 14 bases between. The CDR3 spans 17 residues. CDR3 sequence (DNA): TGCGCCAGCAGCCAAGATGTTCCTGGCGGGACCTACAATGAGCAGTTCTTC. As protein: CASSQDVPGGTYNEQFF.

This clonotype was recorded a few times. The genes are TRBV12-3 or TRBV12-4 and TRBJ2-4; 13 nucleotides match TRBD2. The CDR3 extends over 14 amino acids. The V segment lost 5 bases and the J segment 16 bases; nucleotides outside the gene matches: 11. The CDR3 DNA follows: TGTGCCAGCAGTCCTGGACTAGCGGGAGACGGTTATTACTTC. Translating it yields CASSPGLAGDGYYF.

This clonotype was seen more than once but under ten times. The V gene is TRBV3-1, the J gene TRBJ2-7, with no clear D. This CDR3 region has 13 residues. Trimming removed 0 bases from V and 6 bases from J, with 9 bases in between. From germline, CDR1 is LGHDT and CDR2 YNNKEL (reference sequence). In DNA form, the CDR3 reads TGTGCCAGCAGCCAAGACCCATCGGGCGAGCAGTACTTC. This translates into CASSQDPSGEQYF.

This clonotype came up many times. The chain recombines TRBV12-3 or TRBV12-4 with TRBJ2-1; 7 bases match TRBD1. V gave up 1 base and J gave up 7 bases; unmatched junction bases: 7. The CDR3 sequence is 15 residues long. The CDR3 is CASSLGQGIGNEQFF. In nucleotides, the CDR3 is TGTGCCAGCAGTTTAGGACAGGGTATTGGTAATGAGCAGTTCTTC.

DNA of the CDR3: TGTGCCAGCAGCTTAGAGCAGGGTACACCCCTCCACTTT. Residues: CASSLEQGTPLHF. V usage is TRBV7-9 and J usage is TRBJ1-6, with D perhaps matching TRBD1 (5 bases). CDR1 and CDR2 from the germline V gene are SEHNR and FQNEAQ (reference sequence). The germline V and J ends were trimmed by 1 base and 11 bases, with 9 bases remaining between them. The CDR3 contains 13 residues.

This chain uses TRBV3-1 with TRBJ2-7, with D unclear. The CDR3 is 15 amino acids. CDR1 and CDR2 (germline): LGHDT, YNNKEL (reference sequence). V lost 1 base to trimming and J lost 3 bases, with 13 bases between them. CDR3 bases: TGTGCCAGCAGCCAAGCTCTCTCGGACGGCTACGAGCAGTACTTC. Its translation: CASSQALSDGYEQYF.

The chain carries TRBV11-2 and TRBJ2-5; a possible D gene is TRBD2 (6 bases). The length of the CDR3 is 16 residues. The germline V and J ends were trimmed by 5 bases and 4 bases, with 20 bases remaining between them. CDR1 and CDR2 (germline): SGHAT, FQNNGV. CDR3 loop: CASSTPGTSVAETQYF. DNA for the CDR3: TGTGCCAGCAGCACGCCAGGGACTTCGGTAGCAGAGACCCAGTACTTC.